Described below is a single TCR beta chain sequence and its context. Using immunoSEQ multiplex PCR, the repertoire was profiled, and TCRdb retains in-frame clones only, with some absent. The sample lists more than 85,000 clones, about nine tenths occurring once. The data were obtained in a study of blood T cell repertoires in COVID-19. CDR1 and CDR2 (germline): LNHNV, YYDKDF (reference sequence). CDR3 length equals 15 residues. V was trimmed by 0 bases and J by 4 bases, leaving 10 bases between them. The TCR comes from a man aged 18 to 30 with acute or convalescent COVID-19. The genes are TRBV15 and TRBJ1-3, with unresolved D. Sequenced: peripheral blood. CDR3 in DNA: TGTGCCACCAGCAGAGATCGGGGATCCGGAAACACCATATATTTT. Its translation is CATSRDRGSGNTIYF.